This entry lists 17 T cell receptor beta chains sequenced from one sample in a study of CD8+CD57+ T cells in acquired aplastic anemia. Genomic DNA provided the template from which TCR beta VDJ and CDR3 profiles were obtained. TCRdb called the reads again in MiXCR, with one record for every CDR3 protein. The sample shows 86,000 or so distinct CDR3 sequences, around 42% of them seen only once. Material: sorted CD4+, CD8+, or CD8+CD57+ T cells (not recorded which) from PBMCs. The receptors stem from a human donor in good health, serving as a control.

This clonotype was counted between two and nine times. An end of the junction does not agree with germline; a read error may underlie this. The V call is TRBV24-1, the J call TRBJ2-7, with 8 positions matching TRBD1. This CDR3 has 15 amino acids. Germline loops: CDR1 KGHDR, CDR2 SFDVKD. CDR3 coding DNA: TGTGCCAGCAGTTTTTTCCCGGGACAGGCAGGCGAGCAGTACTTC. It is translated as CASSFFPGQAGEQYF.

The CDR3 sequence: CASSPDDGVAGNEQFF. The CDR3 nucleotides are TGTGCCAGCAGCCCGGACGATGGGGTGGCAGGTAATGAGCAGTTCTTC. This chain uses TRBV4-2 with TRBJ2-1; no definite D call. The ends were cut back, 4 bases at V and 7 bases at J, with 20 bases in the middle. The CDR3 has 16 residues. Looked up from germline, CDR1 is LGHNA and CDR2 is YNFKEQ.

The table lists this clonotype with many counts. The gene calls are TRBV19 and TRBJ2-2, with TRBD1 matching 10 bases. The V gene's germline CDR1 is LNHDA and CDR2 SQIVND (reference sequence). The CDR3 covers 13 residues. Trimming removed 6 bases from V and 13 bases from J; junction bases left unmatched: 8. In nucleotides, the CDR3 is TGTGCCAGTAGGATCCGGGACAGGGGTTGGCTGTTTTTT. Its protein product is CASRIRDRGWLFF.

Points on this clonotype: A clone one base away is much larger, so this may be a read error. The rearrangement uses TRBV6-5 and TRBJ1-3; D is unresolved. Germline loops: CDR1 MNHEY, CDR2 SVGAGI. CDR3 length: 13 residues. V was trimmed by 3 bases and J by 2 bases, leaving 5 bases between them. The CDR3 reads CASSYGAGNTIYF. CDR3 DNA: TGTGCCAGCAGTTATGGGGCTGGAAACACCATATATTTT.

This clonotype was counted ten times or more. The chain combines TRBV29-1 with TRBJ1-5; 8 bases fit TRBD1. The CDR3 has 14 residues. The germline gives CDR1 SQVTM, CDR2 ANQGSEA. Trimming removed 6 bases from V and 0 bases from J; junction bases left unmatched: 4. CDR3 DNA sequence: TGCAGCGTGCTGACAGGGGATAGCAATCAGCCCCAGCATTTT. Residues: CSVLTGDSNQPQHF.

This rearrangement joins TRBV9 to TRBJ1-2; D perhaps matches TRBD1 (6 bases). CDR1 is SGDLS and CDR2 is YYNGEE in the germline V gene. Deletions cut 4 bases from V and 8 bases from J, with 18 bases between. This CDR3 region has 14 residues. The DNA for the CDR3 is TGTGCCAGCAGCCAAGCCTTTACAGGGTACGGCTACACCTTC. Its protein product is CASSQAFTGYGYTF. The full variable domain, its missing parts supplied by reference TRBV9 and TRBJ1-2, is DSGVTQTPKHLITATGQRVTLRCSPRSGDLSVYWYQQSLDQGLQFLIQYYNGEERAKGNILERFSAQQFPDLHSELNLSSLELGDSALYFCASSQAFTGYGYTFGSGTRLTVV.

The rearrangement links TRBV6-5 to TRBJ2-1; D gene uncertain. The CDR3 extends over 13 amino acids. CDR1 is MNHEY, CDR2 SVGAGI, per germline. V shed 4 bases and J shed 8 bases, with 12 bases lying between them. Here the CDR3 DNA reads TGTGCCAGCAGTTCTCCTACCCTGGATGAGCAGTTCTTC. Translation gives CASSSPTLDEQFF.

On this clonotype: The junction departs from the called germline gene at one end, perhaps through a read error. V and J are TRBV9 and TRBJ2-7; 10 bases are a match to TRBD2. CDR1 SGDLS and CDR2 YYNGEE come from the germline V gene. CDR3 size: 14 residues. The CDR3 region is CASSALAGLDERYF. CDR3 nucleotides: TGTGCCAGCAGCGCACTAGCGGGGCTTGATGAGCGGTACTTC.

This clonotype was picked up many times. The chain recombines TRBV19 with TRBJ2-2; 7 bases are a match to TRBD1. The V gene's germline CDR1 is LNHDA and CDR2 SQIVND (reference sequence). With 1 base clipped from V and 6 bases from J, the junction kept 5 bases outside the gene matches. The CDR3 covers 15 residues. In nucleotides, the CDR3 is TGTGCCAGTAGTATAGCCCGACAGGGTCCCGGGGAGCTGTTTTTT. Translation: CASSIARQGPGELFF.

This clonotype showed up many times. The V and J genes are TRBV13 and TRBJ1-2; 9 positions agree with TRBD1. CDR1 is PRHDT, CDR2 FYEKMQ, per germline (reference sequence). This CDR3 has 14 amino acids. V shed 5 bases and J 8 bases; nucleotides not matched to a gene: 9. The CDR3 nucleotides are TGTGCCAGCAGCCGAACAGGGGGCGCGAGGGGCTACACCTTC. Protein: CASSRTGGARGYTF.

There are many counts of this clonotype. V is TRBV9 and J is TRBJ2-7, with 10 bases that match TRBD2. Per the germline V gene, CDR1 is SGDLS and CDR2 is YYNGEE. The CDR3 has 14 residues. V was pared by 8 bases and J by 6 bases, with 11 bases of the junction left unmatched. CDR3 sequence (DNA): TGTGCCAGTGGGACCGGGACTAGCGTGGGCGAGCAGTACTTC. This codes for CASGTGTSVGEQYF. Variable domain in full (rest from reference TRBV9 and TRBJ2-7): DSGVTQTPKHLITATGQRVTLRCSPRSGDLSVYWYQQSLDQGLQFLIQYYNGEERAKGNILERFSAQQFPDLHSELNLSSLELGDSALYFCASGTGTSVGEQYFGPGTRLTVT.

Remarks on this clonotype: An end of the junction does not agree with germline; a read error may underlie this. The chain uses TRBV7-9 and TRBJ1-2, with TRBD1 matching over 7 bases. CDR1 SEHNR and CDR2 FQNEAQ come from the germline V gene (reference sequence). CDR3 size: 11 residues. The CDR3 loop is CASTEGGGRRF. The CDR3 coding sequence is TGTGCCAGCACCGAGGGAGGGGGCCGACGCTTC.

This clonotype was seen repeatedly, ten times or more. V usage is TRBV7-9 and J usage is TRBJ2-7, with TRBD2 identical over 9 bases. Trimming at V came to 8 bases and at J to 3 bases, leaving 8 bases not matched to a gene. CDR3 length: 14 residues. Germline V gene sequence: CDR1 SEHNR, CDR2 FQNEAQ (reference sequence). In DNA, the CDR3 is TGTGCCAGCGGCAAGAGTAGCGGGAGCTACGAGCAGTACTTC. Its protein product is CASGKSSGSYEQYF.

The chain uses TRBV2 and TRBJ2-5, with D maybe TRBD1 (6 bases). The CDR3 sequence is 13 residues long. The V gene's germline CDR1 is SNHLY and CDR2 FYNNEI. V lost 5 bases and J lost 5, with 12 bases in between. CDR3 DNA: TGTGCCAGCAGTACAGGGCCCCACGAGACCCAGTACTTC. This codes for CASSTGPHETQYF.

CDR3 coding DNA: TGTGCCAGCAGTATAGCCTCCGGGACAGGGGGCGACGGCTACACCTTC. Amino acids: CASSIASGTGGDGYTF. V and J are TRBV25-1 and TRBJ1-2; 12 nucleotides align to TRBD1. The CDR3 spans 16 residues. The V segment lost 5 bases and the J segment 8 bases; nucleotides outside the gene matches: 12. The germline gives CDR1 MGHDK, CDR2 SYGVNS.

The chain recombines TRBV19 with TRBJ2-7; D is perhaps TRBD1 (6 bases). CDR3 length equals 14 residues. V dropped 3 bases and J dropped 0 bases, with 9 bases sitting between them. CDR1 is LNHDA and CDR2 is SQIVND in the germline V gene (reference sequence). The CDR3 reads CASSIRDNSYEQYF. In DNA form, the CDR3 reads TGTGCCAGTAGTATCAGGGACAACTCCTACGAGCAGTACTTC.

This clonotype has a count of ten or more. The chain employs TRBV9 and TRBJ2-3; 12 nucleotides line up with TRBD2. The germline CDR1 and CDR2 sequences are SGDLS and YYNGEE. V lost 4 bases and J lost 4; bases outside the gene matches: 7. The CDR3 spans 16 residues. CDR3 loop: CASSSLAGGPADTQYF. The CDR3 DNA reads as TGTGCCAGCAGCTCCCTAGCGGGAGGGCCCGCAGATACGCAGTATTTT.